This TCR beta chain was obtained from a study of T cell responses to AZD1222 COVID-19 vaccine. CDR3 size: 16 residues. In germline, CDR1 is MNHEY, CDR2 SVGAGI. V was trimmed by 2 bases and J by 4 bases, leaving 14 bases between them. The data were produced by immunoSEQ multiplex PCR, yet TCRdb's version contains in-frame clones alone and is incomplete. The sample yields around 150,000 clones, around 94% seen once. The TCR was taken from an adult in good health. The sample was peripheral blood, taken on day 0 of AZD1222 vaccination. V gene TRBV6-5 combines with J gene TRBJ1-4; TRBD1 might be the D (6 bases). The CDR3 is CASSYGTDSFNEKLFF. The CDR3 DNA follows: TGTGCCAGCAGTTACGGAACGGACAGCTTTAATGAAAAACTGTTTTTT.